Presented here are 21 T cell receptor beta chains from one specimen sequenced in a study of blood T cells in healthy people across ages. Then a second PCR, running roughly 7 to 11 cycles, was carried out with a sample-barcoded 5' primer and a J-beta primer mix. Each CDR3 protein is one row after TCRdb ran MiXCR on the 5' RACE reads. The profile shows about 1.4 million distinct CDR3 sequences, around 59% of them singletons. Sample: blood. Receptors were obtained from a man younger than 35 in good health.

This rearrangement joins TRBV20-1 to TRBJ2-2; possible D gene TRBD2, 5 bases. CDR1 and CDR2 from the germline V gene are DFQATT and SNEGSKA (reference sequence). V lost 3 bases to trimming and J lost 7 bases, with 9 bases between them. The CDR3 sequence is 12 residues long. CDR3 DNA: TGCAGTGCTAGTCGAGGGAGCGGGGAGCTGTTTTTT. Protein product: CSASRGSGELFF.

The rearrangement uses TRBV7-6 and TRBJ2-1; TRBD2 agrees at 8 bases. CDR3 length: 11 amino acids. V shed 6 bases, J shed 12 bases, and the junction held 4 bases outside the gene matches. Looked up from germline, CDR1 is SGHVS and CDR2 is FNYEAQ. In nucleotides, the CDR3 is TGTGCCAGCAGTGCGGGAGGAGGGCAGTTCTTC. Amino acid sequence: CASSAGGGQFF.

The chain uses TRBV9 and TRBJ2-1, with D perhaps assigned TRBD1 or TRBD2 (5 bases each). This CDR3 has 16 residues. With 1 base removed from V and 0 bases from J, the gap between germline ends came to 11 bases. The V gene's germline CDR1 is SGDLS and CDR2 YYNGEE. The CDR3 region is CASSVTGTLSYNEQFF. The CDR3 DNA follows: TGTGCCAGCAGCGTAACCGGGACCCTCTCCTACAATGAGCAGTTCTTC. The full variable domain, completed using reference TRBV9 and TRBJ2-1, is DSGVTQTPKHLITATGQRVTLRCSPRSGDLSVYWYQQSLDQGLQFLIQYYNGEERAKGNILERFSAQQFPDLHSELNLSSLELGDSALYFCASSVTGTLSYNEQFFGPGTRLTVL.

This sequence joins TRBV2 and TRBJ1-5; a weak D match, TRBD1 (5 bases). This CDR3 has 16 amino acids. V lost 4 bases and J lost 7, with 20 bases in between. From germline, CDR1 is SNHLY and CDR2 FYNNEI. The CDR3, as DNA: TGTGCCAGCAGTGGGGACGTCCCGGGACGAAGCCAGCCCCAGCATTTT. Translating gives CASSGDVPGRSQPQHF. Full variable domain (missing parts from reference TRBV2 and TRBJ1-5): EPEVTQTPSHQVTQMGQEVILRCVPISNHLYFYWYRQILGQKVEFLVSFYNNEISEKSEIFDDQFSVERPDGSNFTLKIRSTKLEDSAMYFCASSGDVPGRSQPQHFGDGTRLSIL.

Details on this clonotype: Relative to the germline gene, one junction end is altered; a read error may explain this. This chain connects TRBV28 to TRBJ1-2; tentatively, D is TRBD1 (6 bases). Looked up from germline, CDR1 is MDHEN and CDR2 is SYDVKM. This CDR3 contains 15 residues. CDR3 protein: CASSLAGDAYYGYTF. For the CDR3, the DNA is TGTGCCAGCAGTTTAGCAGGGGACGCATACTATGGCTACACTTTC.

The gene calls are TRBV10-3 and TRBJ1-2; 11 bases are shared with TRBD1. V shed 6 bases and J 6 bases; nucleotides not matched to a gene: 12. The germline gives CDR1 ENHRY, CDR2 SYGVKD. The CDR3 is made up of 16 amino acids. CDR3 nucleotides: TGTGCCATCAGCGGAGAGGACAGGGGGCATGGGGATGGCTACACCTTC. This codes for CAISGEDRGHGDGYTF.

The chain uses TRBV12-3 or TRBV12-4 and TRBJ2-5, with 8 bases matching TRBD1. The ends lost 6 bases at V and 4 bases at J; junction bases unmatched: 1. CDR3 length: 12 residues. The CDR3 region has the DNA TGTGCCAGCAGAGGACAGGGAGAGACCCAGTACTTC. This encodes CASRGQGETQYF.

CDR3 coding DNA: TGCGCCAGCAGCCAAGCCGGGAGGCCCGACTCGACCGGGGAGCTGTTTTTT. This encodes CASSQAGRPDSTGELFF. The chain links TRBV4-3 to TRBJ2-2, with TRBD2 identical over 7 bases. Trimming removed 1 base from V and 5 bases from J; junction bases left unmatched: 10. CDR3 length: 17 residues. Germline assignment: CDR1 LGHNA and CDR2 YSLEER.

V is TRBV24-1 and J is TRBJ2-1; TRBD1 aligns across 10 bases. Trimming cost V 10 bases and J 5 bases; bases outside gene matches: 4. The CDR3 has 13 residues. Germline V gene lookup returns CDR1 KGHDR and CDR2 SFDVKD. CDR3 nucleotide sequence: TGTGCCACAGGACAGGGGGAGAACAATGAGCAGTTCTTC. Translated: CATGQGENNEQFF.

This clonotype appeared once. The J gene is TRBJ2-3, the V gene TRBV20-1; a weak D match, TRBD2 (5 bases). Trimming cost V 0 bases and J 0 bases, with 16 bases left between them. CDR1 is DFQATT and CDR2 is SNEGSKA in the germline V gene (reference sequence). This CDR3 comprises 17 residues. This CDR3 is CSARDSRTALSTDTQYF. The CDR3 DNA is TGCAGTGCTAGAGATTCGAGGACTGCCCTTAGCACAGATACGCAGTATTTT.

This clonotype was counted between two and nine times. The chain combines TRBV6-5 with TRBJ2-7; 8 bases fit TRBD2. The CDR3 loop spans 15 amino acids. The germline V gene encodes CDR1 MNHEY and CDR2 SVGAGI. J was trimmed by 0 bases and V by 6 bases; bases with no gene match: 7. The CDR3 reads CASSRGGRYSYEQYF. For the CDR3, the DNA is TGTGCCAGCAGCCGCGGGGGGCGATACTCCTACGAGCAGTACTTC.

The V call is TRBV4-3, the J call TRBJ1-3; 9 bases align to TRBD1. V lost 0 bases, J lost 2 bases, and 8 bases stayed unmatched. CDR1 and CDR2 from the germline V gene are LGHNA and YSLEER. This CDR3 is 18 amino acids long. The chain's CDR3 is CASSQDGGTGSPGNTIYF. The CDR3 nucleotides are TGCGCCAGCAGCCAAGATGGCGGGACAGGGTCCCCTGGAAACACCATATATTTT.

The chain recombines TRBV20-1 with TRBJ2-1; 7 positions agree with TRBD2. Unmatched junction bases numbered 13, after V lost 7 bases and J lost 4 bases. The CDR3 is 15 amino acids. CDR1 is DFQATT, CDR2 SNEGSKA, per germline (reference sequence). CDR3 DNA: TGCAGTGTGACCGGGACTACGGTTCTGTACAATGAGCAGTTCTTC. It specifies CSVTGTTVLYNEQFF.

The CDR3 DNA reads TGTGCCAGCAGTGCCCAGGGCGCAGGCTCCTACAATGAGCAGTTCTTC. This encodes CASSAQGAGSYNEQFF. The chain joins TRBV25-1 to TRBJ2-1, with TRBD1 as a possible D gene (5 bases). CDR1 and CDR2 from the germline V gene are MGHDK and SYGVNS. V was trimmed by 4 bases and J by 0 bases, leaving 13 bases between them. This CDR3 is 16 amino acids long.

This clonotype was observed a handful of times. A much more abundant neighbour one base away suggests this may be a read error. V and J are TRBV4-2 and TRBJ2-1; D tentatively reads TRBD1 or TRBD2 (6 bases each). The CDR3 covers 15 residues. Germline V gives CDR1 LGHNA, CDR2 YNFKEQ. Trimming stripped 0 bases from V and 13 bases from J, with 19 bases between. CDR3 DNA: TGTGCCAGCAGCCAAGATAGGGGGGTTCAAGAGACCCAGTTCTTC. Protein sequence: CASSQDRGVQETQFF.

Remarks on this clonotype: A junction end diverges from the germline sequence, so it may reflect a read error. V gene TRBV10-3 combines with J gene TRBJ2-5; 8 positions match TRBD2. Germline assignment: CDR1 ENHRY and CDR2 SYGVKD. The CDR3 is made up of 15 amino acids. CDR3 DNA sequence: TGTGCCGTCAGTCGAGAAGCGGGAGTAGTAGAGACCCAGTACTTC. Amino acid sequence: CAVSREAGVVETQYF.

The gene calls are TRBV7-9 and TRBJ2-4, with 14 bases fitting TRBD2. The CDR3 contains 14 residues. The germline CDR1 and CDR2 sequences are SEHNR and FQNEAQ (reference sequence). V lost 7 bases and J lost 13; bases outside the gene matches: 9. The CDR3 is CASIGTSGSSEQYF. The CDR3 DNA is TGTGCCAGCATCGGGACTAGCGGGAGTTCGGAGCAGTACTTC.

The CDR3, as DNA: TGTGCCAGCAGCTTGACGGGGAGTCTCTACGAGCAGTACTTC. Protein product: CASSLTGSLYEQYF. This rearrangement joins TRBV7-2 to TRBJ2-4; D is perhaps TRBD2 (5 bases). The J call is in doubt because the DNA end fits TRBJ2-7 better. CDR3 length: 14 residues. Germline-derived CDR1 and CDR2 are SGHTA and FQGNSA.

This chain uses TRBV28 with TRBJ1-2; 8 nucleotides line up with TRBD1. CDR1 MDHEN and CDR2 SYDVKM come from the germline V gene. Trimming took 6 bases from V and 3 from J; bases not matched to a gene: 6. The CDR3 length is 14 residues. The CDR3 nucleotides read TGTGCCAGCAGCAAGGGACAGGTTCACTATGGCTACACCTTC. Amino acids: CASSKGQVHYGYTF.

This rearrangement joins TRBV4-2 to TRBJ2-1, with D possibly matching TRBD2 (5 bases). The CDR3 sequence is 15 residues long. The germline gives CDR1 LGHNA, CDR2 YNFKEQ. Between the trimmed V and J ends, which lost 4 bases and 0 bases, there was a span of 10 bases. The CDR3: CASSPFGSSYNEQFF. CDR3 in DNA: TGTGCCAGCAGCCCGTTTGGGAGCTCCTACAATGAGCAGTTCTTC.

The chain uses TRBV20-1 and TRBJ1-1; D gene unclear. V was shortened by 6 bases and J by 0 bases, with 14 bases between the two germline ends. The CDR3 contains 14 residues. Germline CDR1 and CDR2: DFQATT and SNEGSKA (reference sequence). The CDR3 nucleotides read TGCAGTGCCCCACCTGCCTACATGAACACTGAAGCTTTCTTT. Residues: CSAPPAYMNTEAFF.